This T cell receptor beta chain was sequenced for a study of cytomegalovirus exposure and HLA in healthy donors. Study details: Prior work identified around 120 million unique TCR beta sequences in roughly 190 million T cells. General study results and limits: Overall, approximately 180 TCR beta chains were annotated as cytomegalovirus-associated. Reportedly, cytomegalovirus status was diagnosed with high sensitivity and specificity.

The PCR was carried out with 60 Vbeta primers and 13 Jbeta primers. Libraries were prepared by immunoSEQ multiplex PCR; TCRdb keeps only in-frame clonotypes and omits some of them. The data show 95,000 to 100,000 clones, with less than 80% seen just once and 2% held by the top ten. This CDR3 has 15 amino acids. The V gene's germline CDR1 is MDHEN and CDR2 SYDVKM. V lost 4 bases to trimming and J lost 2 bases, with 11 bases between them. About this clone: Its specificity is not known.

This clonotype was sampled from a man in his forties or fifties in good health and CMV-seronegative. The chain carries TRBV28 and TRBJ2-2; D not certain. Sequenced: PBMCs. The CDR3: CASSYPLSNTGELFF. The CDR3 nucleotides are TGTGCCAGCAGTTACCCCCTGAGTAACACCGGGGAGCTGTTTTTT. Based on the CDR3 plus reference TRBV28 and TRBJ2-2, the full variable domain is DVKVTQSSRYLVKRTGEKVFLECVQDMDHENMFWYRQDPGLGLRLIYFSYDVKMKEKGDIPEGYSVSREKKERFSLILESASTNQTSMYLCASSYPLSNTGELFFGEGSRLTVL.